Listed here are 19 T cell receptor beta chains from one sample, sequenced in a study of blood T cell repertoires in COVID-19. Produced via immunoSEQ multiplex PCR; TCRdb's table is partial and in-frame only. The table has tens of thousands of clones, over 80% seen once; the top ten hold less than 1.5%. The sequencing input was peripheral blood. The source of these receptors is a woman between 40 and 55 years old with acute or convalescent COVID-19.

This clone was recorded only once. The CDR3 nucleotides read TGTGCCAGCAGTTTATCTGGGGGGTATGGCTACACCTTC. The encoded protein is CASSLSGGYGYTF. The chain couples TRBV28 to TRBJ1-2; D may be TRBD1 (5 bases). CDR3 length: 13 residues. Germline lookup yields CDR1 MDHEN and CDR2 SYDVKM. With 1 base removed from V and 5 bases from J, the gap between germline ends came to 8 bases.

This clone was recorded a few times. The chain has TRBV7-6 and TRBJ1-4; D might be TRBD1 (6 bases). CDR1 is SGHVS, CDR2 FNYEAQ, per germline. The CDR3 is 15 residues long. Between the trimmed V and J ends, which lost 5 bases and 6 bases, there was a span of 16 bases. CDR3 protein: CASSPGVDGHEKLFF. DNA of the CDR3: TGTGCCAGCAGCCCAGGGGTGGACGGACATGAAAAACTGTTTTTT.

This clone was seen once. The chain has TRBV30 and TRBJ2-7, with no clear D. CDR1 is GTSNPN, CDR2 SVGIG, per germline (reference sequence). Trimming removed 1 base at V and 5 bases at J, with 6 bases between. CDR3 length: 11 residues. In DNA form, the CDR3 reads TGTGCCTGGAGTGGGCATCACGAGCAGTACTTC. It encodes CAWSGHHEQYF.

This chain links TRBV7-8 with TRBJ2-7; 9 positions match TRBD2. The CDR3 contains 16 residues. Germline CDR1 SGHVS, CDR2 FQNEAQ. V was pared by 2 bases and J by 1 base, with 6 bases of the junction left unmatched. As DNA, the CDR3 is TGTGCCAGCAGCTTATGGGCGGGAGGGTCTTCCTACGAGCAGTACTTC. This encodes CASSLWAGGSSYEQYF.

This clone has a handful of counts. The chain carries TRBV28 and TRBJ1-2, with unresolved D. V was shortened by 5 bases and J by 6 bases, with 10 bases between the two germline ends. Germline assignment: CDR1 MDHEN and CDR2 SYDVKM. The CDR3 is 12 residues long. The CDR3 protein is CASSTEIHGYTF. The CDR3 bases are TGTGCCAGCAGTACGGAGATACATGGCTACACCTTC.

The CDR3 reads CASSPDVAGAHNEQFF. DNA of the CDR3: TGTGCCAGCAGCCCCGATGTAGCGGGAGCACACAATGAGCAGTTCTTC. The rearrangement links TRBV7-9 to TRBJ2-1, with 9 bases aligning to TRBD2. The CDR3 sequence is 16 residues long. The germline gives CDR1 SEHNR, CDR2 FQNEAQ (reference sequence). V shed 5 bases and J 5 bases; nucleotides not matched to a gene: 10.

The chain's CDR3 is CASSYIAGGARNTEAFF. DNA for the CDR3: TGTGCCAGCAGTTACATCGCAGGGGGCGCGAGGAACACTGAAGCTTTCTTT. The rearrangement joins TRBV6-2 or TRBV6-3 to TRBJ1-1; TRBD1 matches at 8 bases. Unmatched junction bases numbered 9, after V lost 2 bases and J lost 1 base. This CDR3 spans 17 amino acids. Germline V gives CDR1 MNHEY, CDR2 SVGEGT.

The chain links TRBV11-2 to TRBJ1-6; 8 bases map to TRBD1. Trimming removed 5 bases from V and 10 bases from J; junction bases left unmatched: 10. Germline V gives CDR1 SGHAT, CDR2 FQNNGV. CDR3 length: 15 amino acids. CDR3 nucleotides: TGTGCCAGCAGCCCTGGACAGGGAGTGGTATCACCCCTCCACTTT. The encoded protein is CASSPGQGVVSPLHF.

The chain employs TRBV7-2 and TRBJ2-7; 7 nucleotides align to TRBD2. After removal of 2 bases from V and 3 bases from J, the junction contained 1 base not matched to a gene. CDR3 size: 13 residues. Germline V gives CDR1 SGHTA, CDR2 FQGNSA. The CDR3: CASSLPSGYEQYF. In DNA, the CDR3 is TGTGCCAGCAGCTTACCTAGCGGCTACGAGCAGTACTTC.

This chain uses TRBV7-8 with TRBJ2-3, with TRBD2 as a possible D gene (6 bases). The germline gives CDR1 SGHVS, CDR2 FQNEAQ. The CDR3 spans 15 residues. Trimming left V 5 bases short and J 2 bases short, with 14 bases between. The chain's CDR3 is CASSASGGDTDTQYF. In DNA, the CDR3 is TGTGCCAGCAGCGCAAGTGGCGGGGACACAGATACGCAGTATTTT.

The chain is built from TRBV5-1 and TRBJ2-5, with D tentatively TRBD1 (5 bases). This CDR3 comprises 15 residues. Germline values: CDR1 SGHRS, CDR2 YFSETQ. V was trimmed by 2 bases and J by 2 bases, leaving 13 bases between them. CDR3 coding DNA: TGCGCCAGCAGCTTCGTACCAGGGTGGCAAGAGACCCAGTACTTC. It encodes CASSFVPGWQETQYF.

The chain is built from TRBV9 and TRBJ1-2; D is perhaps TRBD1 (5 bases). The CDR3 runs to 13 residues. Per germline, CDR1 SGDLS and CDR2 YYNGEE. Trimming pared 4 bases from V and 4 bases from J, leaving 11 bases between. The CDR3 nucleotides are TGTGCCAGCAGCACTCAGGGCAGCTATGGCTACACCTTC. Its protein product is CASSTQGSYGYTF. The complete variable domain, with remaining parts taken from reference TRBV9 and TRBJ1-2, reads DSGVTQTPKHLITATGQRVTLRCSPRSGDLSVYWYQQSLDQGLQFLIQYYNGEERAKGNILERFSAQQFPDLHSELNLSSLELGDSALYFCASSTQGSYGYTFGSGTRLTVV.

This chain connects TRBV5-4 to TRBJ2-7, with 9 bases aligning to TRBD2. The trim removed 0 bases at V and 4 bases at J, leaving 2 bases unmatched. This CDR3 is 14 amino acids long. Germline V gene lookup returns CDR1 SGHNT and CDR2 YYREEE (reference sequence). The CDR3 sequence is CASSLESGRYEQYF. CDR3 nucleotide sequence: TGTGCCAGCAGCTTGGAAAGCGGGAGGTACGAGCAGTACTTC. Looking up the rest from reference TRBV5-4 and TRBJ2-7 gives the full variable domain: ETGVTQSPTHLIKTRGQQVTLRCSSQSGHNTVSWYQQALGQGPQFIFQYYREEENGRGNFPPRFSGLQFPNYSSELNVNALELDDSALYLCASSLESGRYEQYFGPGTRLTVT.

The chain links TRBV12-3 or TRBV12-4 to TRBJ2-1; 8 bases agree with TRBD1. The CDR3 loop spans 11 amino acids. V shed 5 bases, J shed 15 bases, and the junction held 6 bases outside the gene matches. The chain's CDR3 is CASSLSGGPFF. CDR3 coding DNA: TGTGCCAGCAGTCTGTCAGGGGGCCCGTTCTTC.

In this sample, this clone turned up once. The chain has TRBV12-5 and TRBJ1-5, with a weak D call TRBD1 (5 bases). Trimming pared 4 bases from V and 2 bases from J, leaving 12 bases between. This CDR3 is built from 15 residues. Germline CDR1 is LGHNT and CDR2 is FRNRAP. As DNA, the CDR3 is TGTGCTAGTGGTTCCCAGGGAGGGCGCAATCAGCCCCAGCATTTT. Residues: CASGSQGGRNQPQHF. The full variable domain, completed using reference TRBV12-5 and TRBJ1-5, is DARVTQTPRHKVTEMGQEVTMRCQPILGHNTVFWYRQTMMQGLELLAYFRNRAPLDDSGMPKDRFSAEMPDATLATLKIQPSEPRDSAVYFCASGSQGGRNQPQHFGDGTRLSIL.

The chain has TRBV27 and TRBJ1-6; 10 bases agree with TRBD1. Germline values: CDR1 MNHEY, CDR2 SMNVEV (reference sequence). Trimming cost V 5 bases and J 7 bases; bases outside gene matches: 11. This CDR3 has 17 residues. CDR3 region: CASSATGTGAWNSPLHF. The CDR3 DNA follows: TGTGCCAGCAGTGCAACCGGGACAGGGGCTTGGAATTCACCCCTCCACTTT.

The chain couples TRBV10-1 to TRBJ2-7; 7 positions agree with TRBD2. The ends lost 0 bases at V and 7 bases at J; junction bases unmatched: 9. CDR3 length: 15 residues. Germline loops: CDR1 WNHNN, CDR2 SYGVQD (reference sequence). CDR3 in amino acids: CASSESGGGPREQYF. The CDR3 nucleotides read TGCGCCAGCAGTGAGTCCGGGGGAGGGCCGAGGGAGCAGTACTTC.

The chain links TRBV27 to TRBJ2-2; D uncertain. Per the germline V gene, CDR1 is MNHEY and CDR2 is SMNVEV (reference sequence). V shed 6 bases and J shed 4 bases, with 15 bases lying between them. This CDR3 has 15 amino acids. CDR3 coding DNA: TGTGCCAGCAGCCTAATCCCTGTCCCCACCGGGGAGCTGTTTTTT. Amino acid sequence: CASSLIPVPTGELFF.

The V call is TRBV9, the J call TRBJ2-7, with 7 bases fitting TRBD2. The CDR3 totals 16 residues. V shed 4 bases, J shed 1 base, and the junction held 11 bases outside the gene matches. Germline lookup yields CDR1 SGDLS and CDR2 YYNGEE. DNA of the CDR3: TGTGCCAGCAGCCTTAGGCCGGGGCGGGAGTCCTACGAGCAGTACTTC. Translated, it gives CASSLRPGRESYEQYF.